This is a list of T cell receptor beta chains from one sample in a study of CD8+CD57+ T cells in acquired aplastic anemia. TCRdb re-called the reads through MiXCR, storing one row per CDR3 protein. The sample yields under 250,000 distinct CDR3 sequences, 34% seen once. Material: sorted CD4+, CD8+, or CD8+CD57+ T cells (not recorded which) from PBMCs. These receptors were collected from a human donor in good health, serving as a control. The CDR3 runs from the conserved cysteine through the conserved F or W. Each record gives: V gene, D gene, clone size, J gene, CDR3 protein, CDR3 DNA. D genes are given only for firm matches. The size of a clone is reported for some rows only, either as once, few or many, or as a class for expanded clones.

TRBV12-3/TRBV12-4	-	few	TRBJ1-1	CASSFLTGTDNTEAFF	TGTGCCAGCAGTTTTCTAACCGGGACGGACAACACTGAAGCTTTCTTT
TRBV5-5	-	-	TRBJ2-6	CASRFGVSGANVLTF	TGTGCCAGCAGGTTCGGGGTCTCTGGGGCCAACGTCCTGACTTTC
TRBV9	TRBD2	many	TRBJ2-5	CASSALVPGLADLETQYF	TGTGCCAGCAGCGCGCTGGTACCGGGACTAGCAGATCTCGAGACCCAGTACTTC
TRBV2	TRBD1	few	TRBJ1-2	CAYGTGPTYGYTF	TGTGCTTATGGGACAGGGCCAACCTATGGCTACACCTTC
TRBV10-3	TRBD2	-	TRBJ2-5	CAISEGLDQETQYF	TGTGCCATCAGTGAGGGACTAGACCAAGAGACCCAGTACTTC
TRBV7-9	-	many	TRBJ2-7	CASSPKLGTPYEQYF	TGTGCCAGCAGCCCGAAGCTCGGTACTCCCTACGAGCAGTACTTC
TRBV20-1	TRBD2	many	TRBJ2-7	CSADGLAGTYEQYF	TGCAGTGCCGACGGACTAGCGGGGACCTACGAGCAGTACTTC
TRBV11-2	-	-	TRBJ2-3	CASSLRHTDTQYF	TGTGCCAGCAGCCTCAGACATACAGATACGCAGTATTTC
TRBV9	-	many	TRBJ2-7	CASSLEFGSYEQYF	TGTGCCAGCAGCCTAGAGTTTGGGAGCTACGAGCAGTACTTC
TRBV7-9	TRBD1	many	TRBJ1-6	CASSGQGNNSPLHF	TGTGCCAGCAGCGGACAGGGAAATAATTCACCCCTCCACTTT
TRBV24-1	TRBD2	many	TRBJ2-2	CATSDTSGNTGELFF	TGTGCCACCAGTGATACTAGCGGCAACACCGGGGAGCTGTTTTTT
TRBV7-9	-	many	TRBJ1-5	CASSLGGLGQPQHF	TGTGCCAGCAGCTTAGGAGGTTTAGGGCAGCCCCAGCATTTT
TRBV15	-	many	TRBJ1-5	CATSRDYSGDNQPQHF	TGTGCCACCAGCAGAGATTATAGCGGTGACAATCAGCCCCAGCATTTT
TRBV20-1	-	many	TRBJ2-5	CSAERARGGETQYF	TGCAGTGCGGAACGGGCCCGGGGTGGGGAGACCCAGTACTTC
TRBV20-1	TRBD1	many	TRBJ2-5	CSAPTGLETQYF	TGCAGTGCGCCGACAGGGTTGGAGACCCAGTACTTC
TRBV5-1	-	-	TRBJ1-1	CASSLASGMNTEAFF	TGCGCCAGCAGCTTGGCATCCGGGATGAACACTGAAGCTTTCTTT
TRBV7-9	-	-	TRBJ1-6	CASSSRDIGFGSLHF	TGTGCCAGCAGCAGCCGGGACATTGGATTTGGGTCCCTCCACTTT
TRBV29-1	TRBD2	-	TRBJ2-1	CSVDPSGIYNEQFF	TGCAGCGTTGACCCTAGCGGGATTTACAATGAGCAGTTCTTC
TRBV7-9	-	many	TRBJ2-3	CASSLARVSFADTQYF	TGTGCCAGCAGCTTAGCGCGCGTTAGTTTCGCAGATACGCAGTATTTT
TRBV2	TRBD2	once	TRBJ2-1	CASRTTSGGAGEQFF	TGTGCCAGCAGAACCACTAGCGGGGGGGCGGGTGAGCAGTTCTTC
TRBV12-3/TRBV12-4	-	once	TRBJ2-5	CASSADGGPIETQYF	TGTGCCAGCAGTGCGGACGGGGGGCCCATAGAGACCCAGTACTTC
TRBV28	TRBD1	few	TRBJ1-5	CASSLFSGGQPQHF	TGTGCCAGCAGTTTATTTTCAGGGGGACAGCCCCAGCATTTT
TRBV19	TRBD1	-	TRBJ2-5	CASKRGPRETQYF	TGTGCCAGTAAAAGGGGGCCGAGGGAGACCCAGTACTTC
TRBV5-1	TRBD1	few	TRBJ1-1	CASRNQGAVTEAFF	TGCGCCAGCAGAAATCAGGGGGCGGTAACTGAAGCTTTCTTT
TRBV3-1	-	many	TRBJ1-2	CASSHHSGDYGYTF	TGTGCCAGCAGCCACCATTCGGGCGACTATGGCTACACCTTC
TRBV10-3	-	many	TRBJ1-2	CAISTTGDYGYTF	TGTGCCATCAGTACGACAGGAGACTATGGCTACACCTTC
TRBV10-3	-	-	TRBJ1-1	CASRGGSTEAFF	TGTGCCAGCAGGGGAGGGAGCACTGAAGCTTTCTTT
TRBV18	-	few	TRBJ2-5	CASSPPPRETQYF	TGTGCCAGCTCACCACCCCCCCGAGAGACCCAGTACTTC
TRBV7-9	-	many	TRBJ1-1	CASSLSRNTEAFF	TGTGCCAGCAGCTTAAGTAGGAACACTGAAGCTTTCTTT
TRBV20-1	TRBD1	many	TRBJ1-6	CSAKRDRLSPLHF	TGCAGTGCAAAACGGGACAGACTTTCACCCCTCCACTTT
TRBV10-2	-	many	TRBJ1-2	CASSTTGAYGYTF	TGCGCCAGCAGTACGACAGGCGCTTATGGCTACACCTTC
TRBV10-1	-	-	TRBJ2-1	CASSPPSGYGNEQFF	TGTGCCAGCTCACCACCATCAGGGTACGGCAATGAGCAGTTCTTC
TRBV11-2	-	-	TRBJ1-3	CASSIPRGDFGNTIYF	TGTGCCAGCAGCATCCCGCGGGGGGATTTTGGAAACACCATATATTTT
TRBV12-3/TRBV12-4	-	few	TRBJ1-1	CASRLTANTEAFF	TGTGCCAGCAGGCTTACAGCGAACACTGAAGCTTTCTTT
TRBV18	-	many	TRBJ1-5	CASSPLEGRLPQHF	TGTGCCAGCTCACCCCTCGAGGGACGGTTGCCCCAGCATTTT
TRBV29-1	TRBD2	many	TRBJ2-1	CSVASGGSNEQFF	TGCAGCGTTGCTAGCGGGGGGTCGAATGAGCAGTTCTTC
TRBV10-1	TRBD2	-	TRBJ2-7	CANRTSGEGEQYF	TGCGCCAACCGGACTAGCGGAGAGGGCGAGCAGTACTTC
TRBV30	TRBD1	-	TRBJ1-1	CAWSSPLGQVYVGAFF	TGTGCCTGGAGTTCACCCTTGGGACAGGTCTATGTAGGAGCTTTCTTT
TRBV11-2	TRBD1	few	TRBJ1-4	CASSLSRQGDEKLFF	TGTGCCAGCAGCTTATCAAGACAGGGCGACGAAAAACTGTTTTTT
TRBV19	-	many	TRBJ1-4	CASSIDPNGKLFF	TGTGCCAGTAGTATAGATCCGAATGGAAAACTGTTTTTT
TRBV3-1	-	-	TRBJ1-1	CASSRAGDLFEAFF	TGTGCCAGCAGCCGGGCAGGGGACCTTTTTGAAGCTTTCTTT
TRBV2	-	many	TRBJ1-5	CASSVGPTGNQPQHF	TGTGCCAGCAGTGTGGGTCCGACGGGCAATCAGCCCCAGCATTTT
TRBV19	TRBD1	few	TRBJ2-1	CASSGTGTSSNEQFF	TGTGCCAGTAGTGGGACAGGGACTTCTTCCAATGAGCAGTTCTTC
TRBV19	-	many	TRBJ1-1	CASSIPGFTEAFF	TGTGCCAGTAGTATCCCCGGTTTCACTGAAGCTTTCTTT
TRBV9	-	many	TRBJ1-6	CASSVAGHPNSPLHF	TGTGCCAGCAGCGTAGCGGGACACCCAAATTCACCCCTCCACTTT
TRBV25-1	-	many	TRBJ2-7	CASMGWHLVSYEQYF	TGTGCCAGCATGGGCTGGCACCTGGTCTCCTACGAGCAGTACTTC
TRBV15	TRBD2	few	TRBJ2-3	CATSRGGSTGLGTQYF	TGTGCCACCAGCAGAGGGGGGAGCACGGGACTAGGAACGCAGTATTTT
TRBV29-1	-	-	TRBJ2-6	CSVGSLRQGPGETF	TGCAGCGTTGGATCACTGCGGCAGGGGCCGGGAGAGACTTTC
TRBV7-2	TRBD2	many	TRBJ2-1	CASSTRTRWGEQFF	TGTGCCAGCAGCACCAGGACTAGATGGGGTGAGCAGTTCTTC
TRBV19	-	-	TRBJ2-3	CASRIGPPHLSTDTQYF	TGTGCCAGTCGTATAGGCCCCCCCCACCTGAGCACAGATACGCAGTATTTT
TRBV24-1	TRBD1	many	TRBJ2-1	CATSDPIGTGGYNEQFF	TGTGCCACCAGTGACCCCATAGGGACAGGGGGCTACAATGAGCAGTTCTTC
TRBV12-3/TRBV12-4	-	-	TRBJ1-1	CASSQRQTLGDAEAFF	TGTGCCAGCAGTCAACGACAGACTCTAGGGGACGCTGAAGCTTTCTTT
TRBV7-3	TRBD1	few	TRBJ2-1	CASSSRDSESSYNEQFF	TGTGCCAGCAGCTCCCGGGACAGCGAAAGCTCCTACAATGAGCAGTTCTTC
TRBV25-1	TRBD1	-	TRBJ1-2	CASSHQGANYGYTF	TGTGCCAGCAGTCATCAGGGGGCTAACTATGGCTACACCTTC